This entry describes one T cell receptor (beta chain). Per germline, CDR1 SGDLS and CDR2 YYNGEE. The CDR3 contains 14 residues. The V and J ends lost 3 bases and 5 bases, in that order; junction bases with no gene match: 5. This sample stems from a study of blood T cell repertoires in COVID-19. Study-wide background: Researchers got acute and convalescent COVID-19 samples from the United States, Italy and Spain.

In terms of age and location, participants ranged from roughly 18 to 95 years and lived in approximately 26 US areas. Libraries were prepared by immunoSEQ multiplex PCR; TCRdb keeps only in-frame clonotypes and omits some of them. The data show over 250,000 clones, 85% to 90% seen once. This receptor was identified in a man between 40 and 49 years old who had recovered from COVID-19. What was sequenced was PBMCs or T cells enriched from blood (not recorded which). The chain links TRBV9 to TRBJ2-7, with 10 bases lining up with TRBD2. This CDR3 is CASSGIAGGHEQYF. The CDR3 DNA follows: TGTGCCAGCAGCGGCATAGCGGGAGGCCACGAGCAGTACTTC.